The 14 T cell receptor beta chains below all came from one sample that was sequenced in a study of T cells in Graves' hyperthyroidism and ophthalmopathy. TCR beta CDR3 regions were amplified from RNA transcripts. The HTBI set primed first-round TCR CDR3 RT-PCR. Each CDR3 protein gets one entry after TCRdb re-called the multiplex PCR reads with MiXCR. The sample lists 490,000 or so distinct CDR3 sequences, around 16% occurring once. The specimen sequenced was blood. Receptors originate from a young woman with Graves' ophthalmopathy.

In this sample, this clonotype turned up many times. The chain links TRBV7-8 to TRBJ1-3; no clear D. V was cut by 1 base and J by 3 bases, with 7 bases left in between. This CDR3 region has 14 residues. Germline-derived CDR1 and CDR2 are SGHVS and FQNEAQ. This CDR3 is CASSLVGSGNTIYF. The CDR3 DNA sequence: TGTGCCAGCAGCTTAGTTGGGAGTGGAAACACCATATATTTT.

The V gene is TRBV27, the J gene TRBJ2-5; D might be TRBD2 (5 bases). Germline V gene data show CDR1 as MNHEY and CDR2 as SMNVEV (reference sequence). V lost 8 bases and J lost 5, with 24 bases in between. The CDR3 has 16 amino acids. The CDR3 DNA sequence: TGTGCCAGCGAACCCGGGCGTCCCTTACGCGGGGAGACCCAGTACTTC. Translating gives CASEPGRPLRGETQYF.

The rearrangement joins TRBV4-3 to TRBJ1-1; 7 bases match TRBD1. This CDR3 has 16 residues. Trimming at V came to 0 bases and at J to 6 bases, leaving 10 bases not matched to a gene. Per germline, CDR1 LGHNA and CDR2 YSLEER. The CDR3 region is CASSQDGGRGVAEAFF. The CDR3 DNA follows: TGCGCCAGCAGCCAAGATGGTGGCAGGGGGGTCGCTGAAGCTTTCTTT.

CDR3 amino acids: CASSLTTGFGNTSGGESTDTQYF. Here the CDR3 DNA reads TGTGCCAGCAGCTTAACAACAGGGTTCGGAAATACCAGCGGGGGGGAAAGCACAGATACGCAGTATTTT. This sequence joins TRBV13 and TRBJ2-3; TRBD2 aligns across 10 bases. Germline V CDR1 and CDR2: PRHDT, FYEKMQ (reference sequence). The V and J ends lost 2 bases and 0 bases, in that order; junction bases with no gene match: 23. The CDR3 has 23 amino acids.

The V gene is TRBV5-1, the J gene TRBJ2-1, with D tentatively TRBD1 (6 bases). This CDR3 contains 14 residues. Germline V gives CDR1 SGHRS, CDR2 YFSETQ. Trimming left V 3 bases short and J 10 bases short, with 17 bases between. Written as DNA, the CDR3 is TGCGCCAGCAGCTCCCCCGGACAGCCTCGAGAGCAGTTCTTC. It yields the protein CASSSPGQPREQFF.

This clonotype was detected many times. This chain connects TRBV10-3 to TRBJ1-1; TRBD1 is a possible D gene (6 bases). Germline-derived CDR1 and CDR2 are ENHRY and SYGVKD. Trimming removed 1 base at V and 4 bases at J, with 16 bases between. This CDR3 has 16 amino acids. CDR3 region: CAISEYDQGYGTEAFF. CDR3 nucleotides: TGTGCCATCAGTGAGTATGATCAGGGGTATGGCACTGAAGCTTTCTTT.

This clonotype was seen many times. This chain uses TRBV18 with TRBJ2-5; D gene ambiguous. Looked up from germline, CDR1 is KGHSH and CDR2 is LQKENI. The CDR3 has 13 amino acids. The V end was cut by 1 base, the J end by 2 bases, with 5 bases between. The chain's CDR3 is CASSPRPQETQYF. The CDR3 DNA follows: TGTGCCAGCTCACCACGGCCGCAAGAGACCCAGTACTTC.

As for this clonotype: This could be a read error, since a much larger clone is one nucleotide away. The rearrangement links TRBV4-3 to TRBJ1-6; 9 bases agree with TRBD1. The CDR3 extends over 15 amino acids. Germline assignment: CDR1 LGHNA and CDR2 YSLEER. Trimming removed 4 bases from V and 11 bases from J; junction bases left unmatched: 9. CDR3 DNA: TGCGCCAGCAGCCTGGGACAGGGAAGAACTACACCCCTCCACTTT. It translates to CASSLGQGRTTPLHF.

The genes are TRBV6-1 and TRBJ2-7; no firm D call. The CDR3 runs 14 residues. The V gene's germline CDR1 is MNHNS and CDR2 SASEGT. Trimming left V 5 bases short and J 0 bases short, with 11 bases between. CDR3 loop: CASSNQAASYEQYF. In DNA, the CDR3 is TGTGCCAGCAGTAACCAAGCCGCCTCCTACGAGCAGTACTTC.

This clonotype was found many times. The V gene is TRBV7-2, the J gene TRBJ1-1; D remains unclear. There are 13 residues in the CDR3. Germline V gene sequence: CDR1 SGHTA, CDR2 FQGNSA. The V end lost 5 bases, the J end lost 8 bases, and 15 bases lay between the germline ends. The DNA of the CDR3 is TGTGCCAGCAGCAAGGACGGCGAAGGGGAAGCTTTCTTT. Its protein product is CASSKDGEGEAFF.

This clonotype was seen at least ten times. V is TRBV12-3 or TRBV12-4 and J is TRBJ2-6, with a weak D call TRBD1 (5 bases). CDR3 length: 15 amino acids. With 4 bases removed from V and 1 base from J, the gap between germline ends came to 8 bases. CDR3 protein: CASSSRVSGANVLTF. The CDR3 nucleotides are TGTGCCAGCAGTTCCAGGGTATCTGGGGCCAACGTCCTGACTTTC.

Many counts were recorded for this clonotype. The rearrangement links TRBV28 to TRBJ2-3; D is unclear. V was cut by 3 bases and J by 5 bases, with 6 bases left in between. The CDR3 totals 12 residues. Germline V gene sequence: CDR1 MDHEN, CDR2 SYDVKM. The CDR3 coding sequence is TGTGCCAGCAGTTTCATAGTAGATACGCAGTATTTT. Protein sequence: CASSFIVDTQYF.

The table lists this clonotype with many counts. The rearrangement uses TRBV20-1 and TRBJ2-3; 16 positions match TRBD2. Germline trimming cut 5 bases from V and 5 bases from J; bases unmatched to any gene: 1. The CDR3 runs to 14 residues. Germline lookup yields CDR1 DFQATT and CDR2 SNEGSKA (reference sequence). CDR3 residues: CSAGTSGREDTQYF. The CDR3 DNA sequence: TGCAGTGCTGGGACTAGCGGGAGGGAAGATACGCAGTATTTT.

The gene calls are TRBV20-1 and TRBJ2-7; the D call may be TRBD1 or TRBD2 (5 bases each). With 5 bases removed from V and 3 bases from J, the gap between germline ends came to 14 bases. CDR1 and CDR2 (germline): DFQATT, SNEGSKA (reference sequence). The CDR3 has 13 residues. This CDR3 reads CSASGPSIYEQYF. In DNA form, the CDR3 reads TGCAGTGCTTCGGGACCGTCGATCTACGAGCAGTACTTC.